The 9 T cell receptor beta chains below were found in one sample sequenced in a study of blood T cell repertoires in COVID-19. The protocol was immunoSEQ multiplex PCR, while the TCRdb copy is restricted to in-frame clones and leaves out a portion. The sample comprises 74,000 or so clones, 80% to 90% of which are singletons, and 2.5% to 3% rests with the top ten. Sequencing input: peripheral blood. The receptors derive from a middle-aged man with acute or convalescent COVID-19.

The V and J genes are TRBV30 and TRBJ1-6; unclear D gene. V lost 0 bases and J lost 13, with 13 bases in between. CDR3 length equals 13 residues. Germline CDR1 GTSNPN, CDR2 SVGIG (reference sequence). CDR3 in amino acids: CAWSVSYERPLHF. The CDR3 DNA follows: TGTGCCTGGAGTGTATCTTACGAGAGGCCCCTCCACTTT.

In this sample, this clone turned up a few times. This sequence joins TRBV27 and TRBJ2-2; TRBD2 matches at 10 bases. The trim removed 7 bases at V and 3 bases at J, leaving 5 bases unmatched. Germline values: CDR1 MNHEY, CDR2 SMNVEV (reference sequence). The CDR3 has 15 amino acids. The CDR3 reads CASKWTSGYTGELFF. Written as DNA, the CDR3 is TGTGCCAGCAAATGGACTAGCGGTTACACCGGGGAGCTGTTTTTT.

The V call is TRBV11-3, the J call TRBJ1-1; perhaps TRBD1 as D (5 bases). V dropped 9 bases and J dropped 8 bases, with 16 bases sitting between them. Germline V gene sequence: CDR1 SGHNT, CDR2 YENEEA. This CDR3 region has 12 residues. CDR3 region: CASGPGMGEAFF. CDR3 bases: TGTGCCAGTGGACCAGGGATGGGAGAAGCTTTCTTT. Full variable domain (remainder filled in from reference TRBV11-3 and TRBJ1-1): EAGVVQSPRYKIIEKKQPVAFWCNPISGHNTLYWYLQNLGQGPELLIRYENEEAVDDSQLPKDRFSAERLKGVDSTLKIQPAELGDSAVYLCASGPGMGEAFFGQGTRLTVV.

This clone was recorded once. The rearrangement links TRBV14 to TRBJ1-2, with D maybe TRBD1 (6 bases). The CDR3 totals 16 residues. Germline assignment: CDR1 SGHDN and CDR2 FVKESK. Trimming shortened V by 1 base and J by 5 bases, and 17 bases separated the two germline ends. The DNA of the CDR3 is TGTGCCAGCAGCCAAGGGGGACATGGGGCCTTGTATGGCTACACCTTC. Translated: CASSQGGHGALYGYTF. The variable domain in full, with the rest retrieved from reference TRBV14 and TRBJ1-2, is EAGVTQFPSHSVIEKGQTVTLRCDPISGHDNLYWYRRVMGKEIKFLLHFVKESKQDESGMPNNRFLAERTGGTYSTLKVQPAELEDSGVYFCASSQGGHGALYGYTFGSGTRLTVV.

V usage is TRBV7-9 and J usage is TRBJ2-1, with 10 bases aligning to TRBD2. The J segment lost 9 bases and the V segment lost 5 bases, leaving 7 bases of the junction unmatched. There are 14 residues in the CDR3. The V gene's germline CDR1 is SEHNR and CDR2 FQNEAQ (reference sequence). This CDR3 reads CASSPTSGISEQFF. DNA for the CDR3: TGTGCCAGCAGCCCCACTAGCGGGATAAGTGAGCAGTTCTTC.

V is TRBV6-2 or TRBV6-3 and J is TRBJ2-7; 8 nucleotides align to TRBD1. Germline CDR1 MNHEY, CDR2 SVGEGT. The ends lost 4 bases at V and 4 bases at J; junction bases unmatched: 12. This CDR3 spans 16 amino acids. CDR3 sequence (DNA): TGTGCCAGCAGTTGGGACCAACGACAGGGGTTGTACGAGCAGTACGTC. Translation gives CASSWDQRQGLYEQYV.

This clone appeared a few times. The chain is built from TRBV4-3 and TRBJ2-7; D remains unclear. Germline V CDR1 and CDR2: LGHNA, YSLEER. The CDR3 contains 13 residues. Trimming pared 0 bases from V and 3 bases from J, leaving 6 bases between. The CDR3 loop is CASSQDSSYEQYF. CDR3 nucleotide sequence: TGCGCCAGCAGCCAAGACTCCAGCTACGAGCAGTACTTC.

The chain recombines TRBV14 with TRBJ2-3, with 10 bases that match TRBD1. This CDR3 region has 13 residues. V was pared by 4 bases and J by 11 bases, with 6 bases of the junction left unmatched. Germline CDR1 SGHDN, CDR2 FVKESK. CDR3 amino acids: CASSPLGTGVQYF. The DNA of the CDR3 is TGTGCCAGCAGCCCTCTCGGGACAGGGGTGCAGTATTTT.

This chain connects TRBV28 to TRBJ1-5; no clear D gene. Germline CDR1 and CDR2: MDHEN and SYDVKM. V lost 5 bases, J lost 5 bases, and 13 bases lay in between. This CDR3 contains 14 residues. CDR3 region: CASSPPVGDQPQHF. The DNA for the CDR3 is TGTGCCAGCAGTCCCCCCGTGGGAGATCAGCCCCAGCATTTT.